The 25 T cell receptor beta chains given below trace back to one sample, sequenced in a study of cytomegalovirus exposure and HLA in healthy donors. It was with 60 Vbeta and 13 Jbeta primers that the PCR ran. Here immunoSEQ multiplex PCR was the method, and the copy in TCRdb shows in-frame clones only, minus some. The table lists approximately 190,000 clones, over 70% of them singletons. Sample: PBMCs. These receptor sequences come from a man in his fifties in good health and CMV-seronegative.

V usage is TRBV25-1 and J usage is TRBJ1-3; D not resolved. Germline V CDR1 and CDR2: MGHDK, SYGVNS. The CDR3 is made up of 14 amino acids. The germline V and J ends were trimmed by 5 bases and 4 bases, with 12 bases remaining between them. Here the CDR3 reads CASSSRATGNTIYF. CDR3 sequence (DNA): TGTGCCAGCAGTTCGCGGGCAACCGGAAACACCATATATTTT.

The chain recombines TRBV6-5 with TRBJ1-4; D may be TRBD1 (5 bases). Looked up from germline, CDR1 is MNHEY and CDR2 is SVGAGI. This CDR3 is 14 amino acids long. Between the trimmed V and J ends, which lost 6 bases and 10 bases, there was a span of 18 bases. This CDR3 reads CASSRDRGLGKLFF. CDR3 nucleotides: TGTGCCAGCAGCAGGGACCGGGGACTTGGAAAACTGTTTTTT.

This clone appeared once. The CDR3 DNA sequence: TGTGCCAGCAGCCCGGGACAGCTGAATCAGCCCCAGCATTTT. Translation: CASSPGQLNQPQHF. This rearrangement joins TRBV7-9 to TRBJ1-5; 7 positions agree with TRBD1. V lost 5 bases and J lost 4; bases outside the gene matches: 5. The CDR3 extends over 14 amino acids. Germline-derived CDR1 and CDR2 are SEHNR and FQNEAQ (reference sequence).

The chain recombines TRBV7-2 with TRBJ1-2, with 10 bases matching TRBD1. Germline CDR1 is SGHTA and CDR2 is FQGNSA. This CDR3 has 13 residues. The V and J ends lost 4 bases and 8 bases, in that order; junction bases with no gene match: 4. CDR3 loop: CASSSGQGEGYTF. DNA for the CDR3: TGTGCCAGCAGCTCCGGACAGGGGGAAGGCTACACCTTC.

V is TRBV27 and J is TRBJ1-5, with a weak D call TRBD1 (5 bases). Between the trimmed V and J ends, which lost 4 bases and 1 base, there was a span of 11 bases. The CDR3 is 15 residues long. Germline-derived CDR1 and CDR2 are MNHEY and SMNVEV (reference sequence). CDR3 amino acids: CASSSDRGSNQPQHF. The CDR3 nucleotides read TGTGCCAGCAGTTCGGACCGGGGGAGCAATCAGCCCCAGCATTTT.

The gene calls are TRBV7-9 and TRBJ1-3; possible D gene TRBD1, 6 bases. The V end was cut by 5 bases, the J end by 0 bases, with 11 bases between. This CDR3 has 15 residues. Germline CDR1 is SEHNR and CDR2 is FQNEAQ (reference sequence). The DNA for the CDR3 is TGTGCCAGCAGCCCGACAGGCATCTCTGGAAACACCATATATTTT. Its translation is CASSPTGISGNTIYF.

This clone occurred once. The chain combines TRBV18 with TRBJ2-7; 11 bases are shared with TRBD2. The CDR3 sequence is 14 residues long. The J segment lost 4 bases and the V segment lost 6 bases, leaving 5 bases of the junction unmatched. The germline V gene has CDR1 KGHSH and CDR2 LQKENI. The CDR3: CASSVTSGEYEQYF. The CDR3 DNA reads as TGTGCCAGCTCGGTGACTAGCGGGGAGTACGAGCAGTACTTC.

The chain links TRBV6-5 to TRBJ2-1; TRBD1 is a possible D gene (6 bases). Per germline, CDR1 MNHEY and CDR2 SVGAGI. This CDR3 has 13 residues. Trimming took off 4 bases at V and 8 bases at J, with 12 bases between the two ends. CDR3: CASSLVQGHEQFF. The DNA for the CDR3 is TGTGCCAGCAGTTTAGTACAGGGCCATGAGCAGTTCTTC.

This chain uses TRBV19 with TRBJ2-1, with 7 bases lining up with TRBD2. The CDR3 loop spans 13 amino acids. With 3 bases clipped from V and 7 bases from J, the junction kept 3 bases outside the gene matches. Germline CDR1 and CDR2: LNHDA and SQIVND (reference sequence). The CDR3 is CASSMGGWNEQFF. The CDR3 DNA is TGTGCCAGTAGTATGGGGGGGTGGAATGAGCAGTTCTTC.

V and J are TRBV9 and TRBJ2-3, with a tentative D call TRBD1 (5 bases). This CDR3 region has 15 residues. Trimming took 0 bases from V and 4 from J, leaving 12 bases between them. Per the germline V gene, CDR1 is SGDLS and CDR2 is YYNGEE. CDR3 nucleotide sequence: TGTGCCAGCAGCGTAGGGGGCAGGCCATCAGATACGCAGTATTTT. Amino acids: CASSVGGRPSDTQYF.

Note on this clone: The identical CDR3 is also encoded by other nucleotide sequences in the sample. The rearrangement links TRBV19 to TRBJ2-5, with D possibly TRBD2 on 5 matching bases. Germline values: CDR1 LNHDA, CDR2 SQIVND (reference sequence). The CDR3 spans 13 residues. V was shortened by 4 bases and J by 5 bases, with 11 bases between the two germline ends. For the CDR3, the DNA is TGTGCCAGTAGTAGGACGGGAAAGGAGACCCAGTACTTC. Translated: CASSRTGKETQYF.

This chain connects TRBV19 to TRBJ2-2, with D uncertain. From germline, CDR1 is LNHDA and CDR2 SQIVND (reference sequence). CDR3 length: 13 residues. Trimming cost V 5 bases and J 5 bases, with 9 bases left between them. The CDR3 protein is CASSSARTGELFF. In DNA, the CDR3 is TGTGCCAGTAGTTCTGCCCGGACCGGGGAGCTGTTTTTT.

This chain uses TRBV18 with TRBJ2-5; no reliable D call. V was clipped by 2 bases and J by 5 bases, with 6 bases between them. The CDR3 contains 12 residues. In germline, CDR1 is KGHSH, CDR2 LQKENI. DNA for the CDR3: TGTGCCAGCTCACCAATCGTGGAGACCCAGTACTTC. It translates to CASSPIVETQYF.

CDR3 bases: TGTGCCTGGAGTGTAGGGCTAGCGGGGTGGAATGAGCAGTTCTTC. The encoded protein is CAWSVGLAGWNEQFF. V is TRBV30 and J is TRBJ2-1, with 9 positions matching TRBD2. The CDR3 is made up of 15 amino acids. The J segment lost 7 bases and the V segment lost 0 bases, leaving 7 bases of the junction unmatched. The germline V gene encodes CDR1 GTSNPN and CDR2 SVGIG (reference sequence). Full variable domain (outside the CDR3, taken from reference TRBV30 and TRBJ2-1): SQTIHQWPATLVQPVGSPLSLECTVEGTSNPNLYWYRQAAGRGLQLLFYSVGIGQISSEVPQNLSASRPQDRQFILSSKKLLLSDSGFYLCAWSVGLAGWNEQFFGPGTRLTVL.

This clone was found once. V is TRBV7-2 and J is TRBJ2-2, with 7 bases fitting TRBD1. This CDR3 contains 13 residues. V was clipped by 7 bases and J by 6 bases; unmatched bases: 5. Germline-derived CDR1 and CDR2 are SGHTA and FQGNSA. The CDR3: CASTDRVAGELFF. CDR3 nucleotides: TGTGCCAGCACCGACAGGGTCGCCGGGGAGCTGTTTTTT. The whole variable domain, filled in from reference TRBV7-2 and TRBJ2-2, reads GAGVSQSPSNKVTEKGKDVELRCDPISGHTALYWYRQSLGQGLEFLIYFQGNSAPDKSGLPSDRFSAERTGGSVSTLTIQRTQQEDSAVYLCASTDRVAGELFFGEGSRLTVL.

The V and J genes are TRBV27 and TRBJ1-5; D is perhaps TRBD1 (5 bases). Trimming took off 6 bases at V and 0 bases at J, with 12 bases between the two ends. Germline lookup yields CDR1 MNHEY and CDR2 SMNVEV (reference sequence). CDR3 length: 15 residues. This chain's CDR3 is CASRPQGFSNQPQHF. As DNA, the CDR3 is TGTGCCAGCAGACCTCAGGGCTTTAGCAATCAGCCCCAGCATTTT.

This clone was picked up one time. The chain joins TRBV19 to TRBJ1-1; 8 bases align to TRBD1. The CDR3 sequence is 15 residues long. Germline-derived CDR1 and CDR2 are LNHDA and SQIVND (reference sequence). The V segment lost 5 bases and the J segment 5 bases; nucleotides outside the gene matches: 10. The CDR3 DNA reads as TGTGCCAGTAGTGCGAATGACAGGGGTAGAACTGAAGCTTTCTTT. It translates to CASSANDRGRTEAFF.

The rearrangement joins TRBV19 to TRBJ2-5; 11 nucleotides line up with TRBD2. Looked up from germline, CDR1 is LNHDA and CDR2 is SQIVND (reference sequence). Trimming at V came to 3 bases and at J to 5 bases, leaving 14 bases not matched to a gene. CDR3 length: 18 amino acids. This CDR3 reads CASSIGGLAENPKETQYF. The CDR3 DNA reads TGTGCCAGTAGTATTGGGGGACTAGCGGAAAACCCAAAGGAGACCCAGTACTTC.

The rearrangement joins TRBV5-6 to TRBJ2-5; 10 bases match TRBD2. The CDR3 consists of 16 residues. V lost 6 bases and J lost 5; bases outside the gene matches: 13. Looked up from germline, CDR1 is SGHDT and CDR2 is YYEEEE. In DNA, the CDR3 is TGTGCCAGCATCGGACTAGCGGAACCTCCAGGCGAGACCCAGTACTTC. This sequence encodes CASIGLAEPPGETQYF.

This clone was picked up a small number of times. This chain uses TRBV4-3 with TRBJ2-7; no firm D call. Per the germline V gene, CDR1 is LGHNA and CDR2 is YSLEER. Trimming took off 3 bases at V and 6 bases at J, with 12 bases between the two ends. The CDR3 is 13 residues long. CDR3 sequence (DNA): TGCGCCAGCAGCCATGGCCCGGAGCGCGAGCAGTACTTC. This sequence encodes CASSHGPEREQYF.

The chain carries TRBV5-6 and TRBJ1-5; D unresolved. Germline V gene data show CDR1 as SGHDT and CDR2 as YYEEEE. The CDR3 extends over 15 amino acids. Trimming took off 1 base at V and 1 base at J, with 9 bases between the two ends. CDR3 in amino acids: CASSLRGSSNQPQHF. CDR3 DNA: TGTGCCAGCAGCTTGAGAGGGTCCAGCAATCAGCCCCAGCATTTT. The whole variable domain, filled in from reference TRBV5-6 and TRBJ1-5, reads DAGVTQSPTHLIKTRGQQVTLRCSPKSGHDTVSWYQQALGQGPQFIFQYYEEEERQRGNFPDRFSGHQFPNYSSELNVNALLLGDSALYLCASSLRGSSNQPQHFGDGTRLSIL.

This chain connects TRBV4-3 to TRBJ2-1; TRBD2 aligns across 7 bases. V lost 0 bases, J lost 9 bases, and 5 bases stayed unmatched. CDR3 length: 14 amino acids. Germline V gene data show CDR1 as LGHNA and CDR2 as YSLEER. The CDR3 DNA reads as TGCGCCAGCAGCCAAGATCCGGGAGGTATTGAGCAGTTCTTC. This gives the protein CASSQDPGGIEQFF.

The V gene is TRBV19, the J gene TRBJ2-5, with D perhaps TRBD1 (6 bases). This CDR3 is built from 12 residues. With 6 bases removed from V and 5 bases from J, the gap between germline ends came to 10 bases. Germline values: CDR1 LNHDA, CDR2 SQIVND (reference sequence). The CDR3 region is CASSMRGETQYF. DNA of the CDR3: TGTGCCAGTAGCATGAGGGGGGAGACCCAGTACTTC.

The chain joins TRBV6-1 to TRBJ1-5, with no clear D. This CDR3 has 16 residues. Trimming took off 2 bases at V and 0 bases at J, with 11 bases between the two ends. Germline CDR1 MNHNS, CDR2 SASEGT. The CDR3 DNA reads as TGTGCCAGCAGTGAATTCGGGGATTATAGCAATCAGCCCCAGCATTTT. Its translation: CASSEFGDYSNQPQHF.

The rearrangement links TRBV11-2 to TRBJ2-1, with D tentatively TRBD2 (6 bases). Germline V CDR1 and CDR2: SGHAT, FQNNGV. The CDR3 contains 15 residues. V was shortened by 5 bases and J by 4 bases, with 15 bases between the two germline ends. The CDR3 DNA is TGTGCCAGCAGCGGGTCATCGGGGGATTACAATGAGCAGTTCTTC. Residues: CASSGSSGDYNEQFF.